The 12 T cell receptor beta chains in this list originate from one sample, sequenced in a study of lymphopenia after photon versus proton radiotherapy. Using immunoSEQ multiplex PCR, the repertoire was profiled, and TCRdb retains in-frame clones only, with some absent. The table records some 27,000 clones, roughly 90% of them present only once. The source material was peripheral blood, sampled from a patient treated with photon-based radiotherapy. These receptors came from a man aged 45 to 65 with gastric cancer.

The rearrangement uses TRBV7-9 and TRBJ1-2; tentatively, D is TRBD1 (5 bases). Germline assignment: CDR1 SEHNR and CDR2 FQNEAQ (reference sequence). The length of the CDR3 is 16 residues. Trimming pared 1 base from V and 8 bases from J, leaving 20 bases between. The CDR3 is CASSLVSTGFTMGYTF. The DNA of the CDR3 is TGTGCCAGCAGCTTAGTTAGCACAGGCTTCACTATGGGCTACACCTTC.

This CDR3 reads CASTETGLITNEKLFF. CDR3 in DNA: TGTGCCAGCACGGAGACAGGGCTTATCACTAATGAAAAACTGTTTTTT. J is TRBJ1-4 and V is TRBV2; the match to TRBD1 covers 7 bases. The CDR3 runs to 16 residues. Losses at the gene ends were 7 bases for V and 2 bases for J; bases not matched to a gene: 10. Germline values: CDR1 SNHLY, CDR2 FYNNEI. Supplemented by reference TRBV2 and TRBJ1-4, the full variable domain reads EPEVTQTPSHQVTQMGQEVILRCVPISNHLYFYWYRQILGQKVEFLVSFYNNEISEKSEIFDDQFSVERPDGSNFTLKIRSTKLEDSAMYFCASTETGLITNEKLFFGSGTQLSVL.

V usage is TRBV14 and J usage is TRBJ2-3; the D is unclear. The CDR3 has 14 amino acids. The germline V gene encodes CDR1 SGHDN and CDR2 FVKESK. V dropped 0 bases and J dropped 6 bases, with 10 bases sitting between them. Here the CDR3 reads CASSQDRGSDTQYF. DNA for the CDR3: TGTGCCAGCAGCCAAGATCGTGGGTCCGATACGCAGTATTTT.

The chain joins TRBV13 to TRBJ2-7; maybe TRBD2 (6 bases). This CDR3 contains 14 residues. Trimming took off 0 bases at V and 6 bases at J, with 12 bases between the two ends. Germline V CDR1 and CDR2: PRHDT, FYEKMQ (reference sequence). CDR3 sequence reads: CASSLGGGVGEQYF. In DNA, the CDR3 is TGTGCCAGCAGCTTAGGCGGCGGGGTAGGCGAGCAGTACTTC.

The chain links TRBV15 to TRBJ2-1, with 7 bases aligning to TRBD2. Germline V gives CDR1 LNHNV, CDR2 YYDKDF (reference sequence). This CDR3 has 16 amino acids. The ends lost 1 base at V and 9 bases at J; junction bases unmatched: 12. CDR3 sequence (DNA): TGTGCCACCAGCAGAGGAGGACTAGTGGATCCCCCTGAGCAGTTCTTC. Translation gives CATSRGGLVDPPEQFF.

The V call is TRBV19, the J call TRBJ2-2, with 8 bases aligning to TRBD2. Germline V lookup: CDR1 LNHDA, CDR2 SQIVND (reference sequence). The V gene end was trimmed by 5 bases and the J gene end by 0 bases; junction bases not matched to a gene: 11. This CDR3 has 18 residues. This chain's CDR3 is CASSPERLAPTNTGELFF. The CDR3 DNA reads TGTGCCAGTAGTCCTGAAAGACTAGCGCCGACGAACACCGGGGAGCTGTTTTTT. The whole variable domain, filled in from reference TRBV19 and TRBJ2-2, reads DGGITQSPKYLFRKEGQNVTLSCEQNLNHDAMYWYRQDPGQGLRLIYYSQIVNDFQKGDIAEGYSVSREKKESFPLTVTSAQKNPTAFYLCASSPERLAPTNTGELFFGEGSRLTVL.

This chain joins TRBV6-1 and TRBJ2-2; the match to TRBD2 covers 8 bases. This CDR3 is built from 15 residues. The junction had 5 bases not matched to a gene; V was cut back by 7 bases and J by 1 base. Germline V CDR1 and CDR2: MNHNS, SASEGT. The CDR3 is CASTQTSVNTGELFF. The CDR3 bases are TGTGCCAGCACTCAGACTAGCGTGAACACCGGGGAGCTGTTTTTT.

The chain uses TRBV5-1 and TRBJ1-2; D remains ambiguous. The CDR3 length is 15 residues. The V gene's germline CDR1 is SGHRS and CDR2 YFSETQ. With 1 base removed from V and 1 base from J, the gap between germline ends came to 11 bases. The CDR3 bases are TGCGCCAGCAGCTTGATTCTTGGGAATAACTATGGCTACACCTTC. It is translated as CASSLILGNNYGYTF.

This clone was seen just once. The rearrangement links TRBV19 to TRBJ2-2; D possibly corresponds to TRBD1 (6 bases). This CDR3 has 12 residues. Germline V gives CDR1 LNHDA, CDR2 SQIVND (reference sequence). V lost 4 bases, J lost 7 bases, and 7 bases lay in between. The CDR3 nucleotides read TGTGCCAGTAGTACAGGGGTCGGGGAGCTGTTTTTT. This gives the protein CASSTGVGELFF.

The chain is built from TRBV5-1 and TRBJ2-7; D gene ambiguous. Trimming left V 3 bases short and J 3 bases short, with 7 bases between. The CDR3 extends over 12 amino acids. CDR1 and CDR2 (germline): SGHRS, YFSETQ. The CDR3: CASSYRRYEQYF. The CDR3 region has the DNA TGCGCCAGCAGCTACCGCCGCTACGAGCAGTACTTC. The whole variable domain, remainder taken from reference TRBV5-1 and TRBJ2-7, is KAGVTQTPRYLIKTRGQQVTLSCSPISGHRSVSWYQQTPGQGLQFLFEYFSETQRNKGNFPGRFSGRQFSNSRSEMNVSTLELGDSALYLCASSYRRYEQYFGPGTRLTVT.

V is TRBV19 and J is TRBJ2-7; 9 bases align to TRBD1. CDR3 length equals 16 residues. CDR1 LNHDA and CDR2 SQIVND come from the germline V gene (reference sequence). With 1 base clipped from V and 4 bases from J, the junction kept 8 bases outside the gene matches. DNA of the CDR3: TGTGCCAGTAGTATAGCATTCGGACAGGGGTCTTACGAGCAGTACGTC. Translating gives CASSIAFGQGSYEQYV.

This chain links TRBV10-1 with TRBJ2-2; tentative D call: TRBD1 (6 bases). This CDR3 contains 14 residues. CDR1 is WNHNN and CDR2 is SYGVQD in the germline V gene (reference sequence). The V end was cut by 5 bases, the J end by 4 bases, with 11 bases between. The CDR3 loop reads CASSLTGPTGELFF. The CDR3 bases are TGCGCCAGCAGTCTGACAGGCCCCACCGGGGAGCTGTTTTTT.